Described below is a single T cell receptor beta chain sequence and its context. This specimen belongs to a study of blood T cell repertoires in COVID-19. Overall study context: The samples span acute and convalescent COVID-19 from the United States, Italy and Spain. Sample material is recorded as cDNA or gDNA derived from T cells, B-cell-depleted T cells, or PBMCs.

Per the authors' pipeline: Counts of nucleated cells, estimated from reference gene primer amplification, were obtained. The protocol was immunoSEQ multiplex PCR, while the TCRdb copy is restricted to in-frame clones and leaves out a portion. Clone size and V and J calls were adopted from that table, with D and trimming inferred from the DNA. The top ten hold 8% to 9% of the sample, which has roughly 86,000 clones, around three quarters seen once. The CDR3 runs to 17 residues. Germline assignment: CDR1 SSHAT and CDR2 FNYEAQ (reference sequence). V lost 5 bases, J lost 3 bases, and 7 bases stayed unmatched.

The receptor's source is a man between 50 and 59 years old who had recovered from COVID-19. The J gene is TRBJ2-3, the V gene TRBV7-7, with TRBD2 matching 14 bases. The sequencing sample was made of peripheral blood. The CDR3 loop reads CASSEGLAGGRTDTQYF. CDR3 nucleotides: TGTGCCAGCAGCGAAGGACTAGCGGGAGGACGGACAGATACGCAGTATTTT.